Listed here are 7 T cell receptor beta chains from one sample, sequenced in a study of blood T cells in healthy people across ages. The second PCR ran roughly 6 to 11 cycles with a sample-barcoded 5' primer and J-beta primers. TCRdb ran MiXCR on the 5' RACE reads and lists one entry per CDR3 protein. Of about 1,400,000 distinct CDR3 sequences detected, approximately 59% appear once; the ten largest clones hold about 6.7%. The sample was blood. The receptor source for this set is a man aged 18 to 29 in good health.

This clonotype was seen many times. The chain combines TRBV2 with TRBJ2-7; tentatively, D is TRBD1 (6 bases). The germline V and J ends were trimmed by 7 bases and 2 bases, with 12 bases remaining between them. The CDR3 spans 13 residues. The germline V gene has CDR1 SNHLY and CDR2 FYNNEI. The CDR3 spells CASKVGATYEQYF. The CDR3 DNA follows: TGTGCCAGCAAGGTGGGGGCAACCTACGAGCAGTACTTC.

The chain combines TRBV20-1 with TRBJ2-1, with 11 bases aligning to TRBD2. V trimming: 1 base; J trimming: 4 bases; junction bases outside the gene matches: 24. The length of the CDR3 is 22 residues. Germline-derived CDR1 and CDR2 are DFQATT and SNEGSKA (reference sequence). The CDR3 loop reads CSARGEGQPTLWGLADYNEQFF. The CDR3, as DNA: TGCAGTGCTAGAGGAGAGGGACAGCCAACATTGTGGGGACTAGCGGATTACAATGAGCAGTTCTTC.

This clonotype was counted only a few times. DNA of the CDR3: TGCGCCAGCAGCTTGTTGTCCTTGGACAGGGGGCGAGATACGCAGTATTTT. Protein sequence: CASSLLSLDRGRDTQYF. The chain employs TRBV5-1 and TRBJ2-3; 11 bases are shared with TRBD1. Germline V gives CDR1 SGHRS, CDR2 YFSETQ. The V and J ends lost 1 base and 5 bases, in that order; junction bases with no gene match: 9. There are 17 residues in the CDR3. The full variable domain, in which reference TRBV5-1 and TRBJ2-3 provide the parts outside the CDR3, is KAGVTQTPRYLIKTRGQQVTLSCSPISGHRSVSWYQQTPGQGLQFLFEYFSETQRNKGNFPGRFSGRQFSNSRSEMNVSTLELGDSALYLCASSLLSLDRGRDTQYFGPGTRLTVL.

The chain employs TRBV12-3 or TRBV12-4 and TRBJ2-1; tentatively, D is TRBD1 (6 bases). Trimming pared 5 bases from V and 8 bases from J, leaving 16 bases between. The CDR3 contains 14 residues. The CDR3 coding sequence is TGTGCCAGCAGTAACAGGGTCGGTGTGGATGAGCAGTTCTTC. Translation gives CASSNRVGVDEQFF.

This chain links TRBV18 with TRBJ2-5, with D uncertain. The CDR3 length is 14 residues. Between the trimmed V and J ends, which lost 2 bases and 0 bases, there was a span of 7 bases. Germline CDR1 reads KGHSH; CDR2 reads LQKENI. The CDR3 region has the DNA TGTGCCAGCTCACCAGCAGCACACCAAGAGACCCAGTACTTC. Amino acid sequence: CASSPAAHQETQYF.

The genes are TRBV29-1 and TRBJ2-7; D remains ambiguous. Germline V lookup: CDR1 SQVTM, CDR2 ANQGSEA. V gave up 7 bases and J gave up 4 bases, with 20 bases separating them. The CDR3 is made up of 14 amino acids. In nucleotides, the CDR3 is TGCAGCGCACTTGGGCGGACCATCCCTTACGAGCAGTACTTC. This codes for CSALGRTIPYEQYF.

In DNA, the CDR3 is TGCAGCGTTGATGGGCAGGGGAGAAATGAGCAGTTCTTC. This translates into CSVDGQGRNEQFF. The rearrangement joins TRBV29-1 to TRBJ2-1, with D perhaps TRBD1 (6 bases). The CDR3 runs to 13 residues. The germline CDR1 and CDR2 sequences are SQVTM and ANQGSEA. The ends were cut back, 3 bases at V and 7 bases at J, with 13 bases in the middle.